This TCR beta chain was identified during a study of radiotherapy plus CTLA-4 blockade in lung cancer. Whole-study findings and limits: Interferon-beta and early blood T cell clone dynamics reportedly predicted response best.

As to this clone: Its matching antigen is unknown.

Some clones are missing from TCRdb's copy, which holds only in-frame ones; the method was immunoSEQ multiplex PCR. The sample yields tens of thousands of clones, over 70% seen once. This CDR3 has 14 amino acids. Germline CDR1 and CDR2: LNHDA and SQIVND (reference sequence). V shed 7 bases and J 6 bases; nucleotides not matched to a gene: 9. Sequenced material: peripheral blood, taken from a patient treated with radiotherapy plus ipilimumab. V gene TRBV19 combines with J gene TRBJ1-5, with 7 bases lining up with TRBD1. This clonotype originated in a human donor with non-small cell lung cancer who had a partial response to radiotherapy plus ipilimumab. Some clones in this sample may be carry-over from other donors' samples. CDR3 amino acids: CASNGDRVGQPQHF. The CDR3 coding sequence is TGTGCCAGTAATGGAGACAGGGTGGGTCAGCCCCAGCATTTT.